This T cell receptor (beta chain) was obtained from a study of cytomegalovirus exposure and HLA in healthy donors. The overall study: An earlier analysis found roughly 100 million unique TCR beta sequences from roughly 170 million T cells. Study-level findings and limits: CMV serostatus was the only immune exposure information that was available.

On this clone itself: The antigen is undetermined.

The length of the CDR3 is 15 residues. Unmatched junction bases numbered 14, after V lost 4 bases and J lost 8 bases. Germline CDR1 is SGHTA and CDR2 is FQGNSA. Researchers ran the PCR with 60 Vbeta and 13 Jbeta primers. Assay: immunoSEQ multiplex PCR; the TCRdb copy retains only in-frame clones and omits some. The table shows some 95,000 clones, with 80% occurring only once. The V call is TRBV7-2, the J call TRBJ2-7; 7 bases match TRBD1. Material: PBMCs. This TCR was recovered from a man under 40 in good health and CMV-seronegative. The CDR3, as DNA: TGTGCCAGCAGCTCCGGGACAGCCCCATCCTTGAAGCAGTACTTC. Protein sequence: CASSSGTAPSLKQYF.